A selection of T cell receptor beta chains follows, all from one sample in a study of blood T cell repertoires in COVID-19. Generated by immunoSEQ multiplex PCR, the TCRdb table keeps only in-frame clones and is missing some. The table has roughly 160,000 clones, roughly 80% seen once. Sequencing used PBMCs or T cells enriched from blood (not recorded which). The receptors were sampled from a woman in her fifties or sixties who had recovered from COVID-19. CDR3s include the opening cysteine and the closing phenylalanine or tryptophan. Each record gives: clone size, V gene, J gene, D gene, CDR3 DNA, CDR3 protein. A D gene is named only where the DNA matches it firmly. Size tells how often a clone was seen (once, few, many) or the class of an expanded clone, and some rows leave it out.

size: .
V: TRBV10-2
J: TRBJ1-1
D: TRBD1
DNA: TGCGCCAGCAGATTACAGGGGGCATGGACTGAAGCTTTCTTT
CDR3: CASRLQGAWTEAFF

size: .
V: TRBV5-1
J: TRBJ1-2
D: .
DNA: TGCGCCAGCAGCTTGGATGGAACAGACTATAACTATGGCTACACCTTC
CDR3: CASSLDGTDYNYGYTF

size: .
V: TRBV29-1
J: TRBJ1-2
D: TRBD1
DNA: TGCAGCGTTGCAGGGGGCAGGATAGACGGCTACACCTTC
CDR3: CSVAGGRIDGYTF

size: .
V: TRBV1
J: TRBJ2-5
D: .
DNA: TGCACCAGCAGCCAAAACCCGAACCAGGCCCAAGAGACCCAGTACTTC
CDR3: CTSSQNPNQAQETQYF

size: .
V: TRBV7-2
J: TRBJ1-6
D: .
DNA: TGTGCCAGCAGCTTGAACAGGTCCTATAATTCACCCCTCCACTTT
CDR3: CASSLNRSYNSPLHF

size: .
V: TRBV19
J: TRBJ1-2
D: TRBD1
DNA: TGTGCCAGTAGTGCCTGGGACAGTTCTAACTATGGCTACACCTTC
CDR3: CASSAWDSSNYGYTF

size: .
V: TRBV5-1
J: TRBJ1-1
D: .
DNA: TGCGCCAGCAGCTTGGAACACAGTCTGAACACTGAAGCTTTCTTT
CDR3: CASSLEHSLNTEAFF

size: many
V: TRBV9
J: TRBJ2-5
D: .
DNA: TGTGCCAGCAGCGTAAGCCTGCCGGGGGGCGGGGAGACCCAGTACTTC
CDR3: CASSVSLPGGGETQYF

size: .
V: TRBV11-3
J: TRBJ1-2
D: TRBD1
DNA: TGTGCCAGCAGCTTTCACAGGGGGTACTATGGCTACACCTTC
CDR3: CASSFHRGYYGYTF

size: .
V: TRBV29-1
J: TRBJ2-1
D: TRBD2
DNA: TGCAGCGTTACGGGGGGGTTGGATGAGCAGTTCTTC
CDR3: CSVTGGLDEQFF

size: .
V: TRBV18
J: TRBJ2-7
D: .
DNA: TGTGCCAGCTCACCATATTTCGGACAGAATTCGCGCGAGCAGTACTTC
CDR3: CASSPYFGQNSREQYF

size: .
V: TRBV6-5
J: TRBJ2-5
D: .
DNA: TGTGCCAGCAGCCGGGGGATGGGGACCCAGTACTTC
CDR3: CASSRGMGTQYF

size: .
V: TRBV19
J: TRBJ1-4
D: TRBD1
DNA: TGTGCCAGTAGTTCGGAACGACAGGGAACTAATGAAAAACTGTTTTTT
CDR3: CASSSERQGTNEKLFF

size: .
V: TRBV30
J: TRBJ2-5
D: TRBD1
DNA: TGTGCCTGGAGTACCGGGACAGGGGTAGGGTGGACCCAGTACTTC
CDR3: CAWSTGTGVGWTQYF

size: .
V: TRBV5-5
J: TRBJ2-3
D: .
DNA: TGTGCCAGCAGCTCCCCAATTGGACACTCCAGCACAGATACGCAGTATTTT
CDR3: CASSSPIGHSSTDTQYF

size: .
V: TRBV6-5
J: TRBJ1-2
D: .
DNA: TGTGCCAGCAGTCAGACAGGTTACTATGGCTACACCTTC
CDR3: CASSQTGYYGYTF

size: .
V: TRBV9
J: TRBJ2-3
D: .
DNA: TGTGCCAGCAGCGTCGGGGATACGCAGTATTTT
CDR3: CASSVGDTQYF

size: .
V: TRBV7-3
J: TRBJ1-5
D: .
DNA: TGTCCCTCTTCCTCCGGGAAGCCCCTAACGGGTCAGCCCCAGCATTTT
CDR3: CPSSSGKPLTGQPQHF

size: .
V: TRBV29-1
J: TRBJ2-3
D: TRBD2
DNA: TGCAGCGTCTACCACGGGGGGGCAGATACGCAGTATTTT
CDR3: CSVYHGGADTQYF

size: .
V: TRBV4-1
J: TRBJ1-5
D: .
DNA: TGCGCCAGCAGCCGCAAGGGTTCTGGGGAGGGCAATCAGCCCCAGCATTTT
CDR3: CASSRKGSGEGNQPQHF

size: .
V: TRBV5-1
J: TRBJ2-2
D: TRBD1
DNA: TGCGCCAGCAGCTTGGGAAACAGGGGGCCCGGGGAGCTGTTTTTT
CDR3: CASSLGNRGPGELFF

size: .
V: TRBV12-3/TRBV12-4
J: TRBJ2-5
D: TRBD2
DNA: TGTGCCAGCGCTAGCGGGGGGGAGACCCAGTACTTC
CDR3: CASASGGETQYF

size: .
V: TRBV5-1
J: TRBJ2-2
D: TRBD2
DNA: TGCGCCAGCAGCTTGGGGGTGACTAGCGGGGGAACCGGGGAGCTGTTTTTT
CDR3: CASSLGVTSGGTGELFF

size: .
V: TRBV5-4
J: TRBJ1-4
D: .
DNA: TGTGCCAGCAGCAAGACCGGGACATTGGGTGAAAAACTGTTTTTT
CDR3: CASSKTGTLGEKLFF

size: once
V: TRBV2
J: TRBJ1-3
D: TRBD1
DNA: TGTGCCAGCAGTGCGAGGGGGCCTGGAAACACCATATATTTT
CDR3: CASSARGPGNTIYF

size: few
V: TRBV5-1
J: TRBJ2-1
D: TRBD2
DNA: TGCGCCAGCAGCCGCCTAGCGGGGGCCTACAATGAGCAGTTCTTC
CDR3: CASSRLAGAYNEQFF